Shown below are 18 T cell receptor delta chains from a single sample sequenced in a study of gamma-delta chains in newborns, infants, children. TCRdb re-processed the reads using CATT. This sample has 15,000 or so delta-chain clones, with roughly 7.7% found just once. Sequenced: blood. The origin of the receptors is a child who was a newborn, infant or young child, either healthy, febrile or measles-vaccinated (not recorded which).

To note about this clone: The same CDR3 also results from other DNA sequences found in this sample. The chain's CDR3 is CACDTWGIPDKLIF. Written as DNA, the CDR3 is TGTGCCTGTGACACCTGGGGGATCCCGGATAAACTCATCTTT. The chain joins TRDV2 to TRDJ1, with 8 bases matching TRDD3. Germline trimming cut 0 bases from V and 5 bases from J; bases unmatched to any gene: 4. This CDR3 is built from 14 residues. Germline CDR1 and CDR2: GEAIGNYY and EKD.

There are many counts of this clone. The V gene is TRDV2, the J gene TRDJ3, with D tentatively TRDD3 (6 bases). The CDR3 consists of 18 residues. In germline, CDR1 is GEAIGNYY, CDR2 EKD. The V end was cut by 3 bases, the J end by 0 bases, with 14 bases between. CDR3: CACDVLGLSSWDTRQMFF. CDR3 nucleotides: TGTGCCTGTGACGTACTGGGACTGAGCTCCTGGGACACCCGACAGATGTTTTTC.

J is TRDJ3 and V is TRDV2, with 10 bases lining up with TRDD3. The J segment lost 0 bases and the V segment lost 3 bases, leaving 10 bases of the junction unmatched. The length of the CDR3 is 20 residues. Germline V lookup: CDR1 GEAIGNYY, CDR2 EKD. The CDR3 DNA follows: TGTGCCTGTGACGTACTGGGGGATTCCTCGAGCTCCTGGGACACCCGACAGATGTTTTTC. It is translated as CACDVLGDSSSSWDTRQMFF.

The chain recombines TRDV2 with TRDJ3; 10 positions match TRDD3. This CDR3 is built from 19 residues. The germline V gene encodes CDR1 GEAIGNYY and CDR2 EKD. With 3 bases clipped from V and 2 bases from J, the junction kept 9 bases outside the gene matches. The CDR3 sequence: CACDQLLGDAAWDTRQMFF. For the CDR3, the DNA is TGTGCCTGTGACCAATTACTGGGGGATGCAGCCTGGGACACCCGACAGATGTTTTTC.

The chain uses TRDV1 and TRDJ1; D possibly corresponds to TRDD3 (6 bases). Trimming removed 4 bases from V and 7 bases from J, with 16 bases in between. CDR1 is TSWWSYY, CDR2 QGS, per germline. The CDR3 contains 14 residues. In nucleotides, the CDR3 is TGTGCTCTTGGGGTACTAGGGGATCCGATTAAACTCATCTTT. It yields the protein CALGVLGDPIKLIF.

Turning to this clone: The sample contains more than one DNA sequence encoding this CDR3. The chain uses TRDV2 and TRDJ3, with 8 nucleotides matching TRDD3. This CDR3 has 19 residues. CDR1 is GEAIGNYY and CDR2 is EKD in the germline V gene. Trimming cost V 1 base and J 0 bases; bases outside gene matches: 7. CDR3 protein: CACDTLLGGSSWDTRQMFF. The CDR3 DNA follows: TGTGCCTGTGACACGCTACTGGGGGGCAGCTCCTGGGACACCCGACAGATGTTTTTC.

This clone was observed a few times. The V and J genes are TRDV2 and TRDJ3; TRDD3 agrees at 12 bases. CDR3 length equals 20 residues. Germline V gives CDR1 GEAIGNYY, CDR2 EKD. J was trimmed by 0 bases and V by 2 bases; bases with no gene match: 7. CDR3 coding DNA: TGTGCCTGTGACAGCCCCGGCTGGGGGATACGCTCCTGGGACACCCGACAGATGTTTTTC. Its protein product is CACDSPGWGIRSWDTRQMFF.

A word on this clone: Translating the DNA gives a protein that differs from the TCRdb entry at residue 14; the protein shown here is that DNA translation. V and J are TRDV2 and TRDJ3; the match to TRDD3 covers 8 bases. Per germline, CDR1 GEAIGNYY and CDR2 EKD. The CDR3 has 17 residues. The CDR3 sequence: CACDTVGDPRDTRHMFF. CDR3 coding DNA: TGTGCCTGTGACACCGTGGGGGATCCCCGGGACACCCGACATATGTTTTTC.

This clone was counted a few times. This clone may be a read error of a much larger clone one base away. Other DNA sequences within the sample encode an identical CDR3. The chain is built from TRDV2 and TRDJ3, with D perhaps matching TRDD3 (6 bases). Germline V gives CDR1 GEAIGNYY, CDR2 EKD. CDR3 length: 16 residues. For the CDR3, the DNA is TGTGCCTGCGACACCTGGGGATCCTGGGACACCCGACAGATGTTTTTC. It translates to CACDTWGSWDTRQMFF.

In regard to this clone: Other DNA sequences of this sample code for an identical CDR3. The gene calls are TRDV2 and TRDJ3, with 12 bases matching TRDD3. The CDR3 has 19 residues. Looked up from germline, CDR1 is GEAIGNYY and CDR2 is EKD. After removal of 0 bases from V and 0 bases from J, the junction contained 2 bases not matched to a gene. CDR3 in amino acids: CACDTAWGIRSWDTRQMFF. The CDR3 DNA is TGTGCCTGTGACACCGCCTGGGGGATACGCTCCTGGGACACCCGACAGATGTTTTTC.

V is TRDV2 and J is TRDJ3; 11 positions agree with TRDD3. Trimming cost V 3 bases and J 0 bases; bases outside gene matches: 9. There are 20 residues in the CDR3. The germline CDR1 and CDR2 sequences are GEAIGNYY and EKD. The CDR3 DNA is TGTGCCTGTGACTCACTGGGGGATAAAGGATCCTCCTGGGACACCCGACAGATGTTTTTC. This encodes CACDSLGDKGSSWDTRQMFF.

A remark on this clone: A much bigger clone sits one base away, suggesting this may be a read error. The same CDR3 arises from other DNA sequences in this sample as well. This chain joins TRDV2 and TRDJ3, with 10 nucleotides matching TRDD3. The CDR3 has 18 amino acids. The germline V gene has CDR1 GEAIGNYY and CDR2 EKD. The CDR3: CACDTVGDTSWDTRQMFF. The CDR3 nucleotides are TGTGCCTGTGACACGGTGGGGGATACATCCTGGGACACTCGACAGATGTTTTTC.

Remarks on this clone: Other DNA sequences within the sample encode an identical CDR3. J is TRDJ3 and V is TRDV2, with D tentatively TRDD3 (5 bases). The V and J ends lost 0 bases and 1 base respectively, with 9 bases between them. The V gene's germline CDR1 is GEAIGNYY and CDR2 EKD. The CDR3 has 17 amino acids. CDR3 nucleotides: TGTGCCTGTGACACCTGGGGACCATCCTGGGACACCCGACAGATGTTTTTC. Protein: CACDTWGPSWDTRQMFF.

Ten or more counts support this clone. This chain links TRDV2 with TRDJ3; maybe TRDD3 (6 bases). V dropped 0 bases and J dropped 0 bases, with 14 bases sitting between them. The CDR3 has 19 amino acids. CDR1 and CDR2 from the germline V gene are GEAIGNYY and EKD. The CDR3 reads CACDTLGGASSWDTRQMFF. Written as DNA, the CDR3 is TGTGCCTGTGACACCCTTGGGGGCGCGAGCTCCTGGGACACCCGACAGATGTTTTTC.

This clone appeared a few times. A far larger clone is just one base off, so this is likely a read error. The rearrangement links TRDV2 to TRDJ3, with TRDD3 identical over 10 bases. The CDR3 length is 18 residues. Germline CDR1 reads GEAIGNYY; CDR2 reads EKD. The CDR3 DNA follows: TGTGCCTGTGACACTGGGGGATACAGCTCCTGGGACACCCGACATATGTTTTTC. Its translation: CACDTGGYSSWDTRHMFF.

This clone was detected only a few times. The rearrangement joins TRDV2 to TRDJ2; 9 nucleotides agree with TRDD3. The ends lost 0 bases at V and 8 bases at J; junction bases unmatched: 3. The CDR3 has 14 residues. Germline V CDR1 and CDR2: GEAIGNYY, EKD. The CDR3 DNA reads TGTGCCTGTGACACCTGGGGATACGCGGCACAACTCTTCTTT. Its translation: CACDTWGYAAQLFF.

This clone was picked up a small number of times. TCRdb attributes to this sequence the protein of a much larger clone, which differs from the DNA translation at residue 13; a read error is likely, and the protein displayed is translated from the DNA. V gene TRDV2 combines with J gene TRDJ3; TRDD3 agrees at 12 bases. CDR1 and CDR2 (germline): GEAIGNYY, EKD. The CDR3 spans 18 residues. CDR3: CACDTVLGDTWDARQMFF. CDR3 sequence (DNA): TGTGCCTGTGACACCGTACTGGGGGATACCTGGGACGCCCGACAGATGTTTTTC.

The chain links TRDV2 to TRDJ3; TRDD3 aligns across 9 bases. Germline CDR1 and CDR2: GEAIGNYY and EKD. The CDR3 is 22 residues long. J was trimmed by 0 bases and V by 0 bases; bases with no gene match: 14. As DNA, the CDR3 is TGTGCCTGTGACACCCCACGGGGATACGACGCCCCCAGCTCCTGGGACACCCGACAGATGTTTTTC. Its protein product is CACDTPRGYDAPSSWDTRQMFF.